This TCR beta chain was identified in a study of CD8 T cells in ankylosing spondylitis. Whole-study findings and limits: Made up of eight highly homologous variants, a TCR beta motif appeared characteristic of ankylosing spondylitis blood. There were earlier reports of some motif variants in reactive arthritis synovial fluid and blood.

Note on this clonotype: The antigen is not known. The junction shows a germline mismatch at one end, possibly a read error.

Each CDR3 protein is one row after TCRdb ran MiXCR on the 5' RACE reads. The repertoire holds roughly 160,000 distinct CDR3 sequences, with roughly 10% as singletons. The CDR3 contains 12 residues. CDR1 is GTSNPN, CDR2 SVGIG, per germline (reference sequence). Sequenced input: blood, either unsorted or a sorted T cell fraction (not recorded which). This TCR derives from a female donor with ankylosing spondylitis or in good health (not recorded which). V gene TRBV30 combines with J gene TRBJ2-1; D not certain. The CDR3 loop is CAGGGMGNVQFF. The CDR3, as DNA: TGTGCCGGTGGCGGAATGGGGAATGTGCAGTTCTTC. Looking up the rest from reference TRBV30 and TRBJ2-1 gives the full variable domain: SQTIHQWPATLVQPVGSPLSLECTVEGTSNPNLYWYRQAAGRGLQLLFYSVGIGQISSEVPQNLSASRPQDRQFILSSKKLLLSDSGFYLCAGGGMGNVQFFGPGTRLTVL.